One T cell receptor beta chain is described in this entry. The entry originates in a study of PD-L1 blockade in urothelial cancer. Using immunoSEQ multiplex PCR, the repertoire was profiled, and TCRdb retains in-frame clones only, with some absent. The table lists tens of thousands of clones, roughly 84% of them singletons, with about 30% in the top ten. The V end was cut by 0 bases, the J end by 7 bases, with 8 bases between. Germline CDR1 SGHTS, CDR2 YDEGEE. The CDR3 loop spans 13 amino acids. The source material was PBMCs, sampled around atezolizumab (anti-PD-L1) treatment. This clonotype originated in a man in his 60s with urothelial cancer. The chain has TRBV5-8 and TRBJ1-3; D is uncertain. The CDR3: CASSLARRNTIYF. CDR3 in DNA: TGTGCCAGCAGCTTGGCACGTCGGAACACCATATATTTT.